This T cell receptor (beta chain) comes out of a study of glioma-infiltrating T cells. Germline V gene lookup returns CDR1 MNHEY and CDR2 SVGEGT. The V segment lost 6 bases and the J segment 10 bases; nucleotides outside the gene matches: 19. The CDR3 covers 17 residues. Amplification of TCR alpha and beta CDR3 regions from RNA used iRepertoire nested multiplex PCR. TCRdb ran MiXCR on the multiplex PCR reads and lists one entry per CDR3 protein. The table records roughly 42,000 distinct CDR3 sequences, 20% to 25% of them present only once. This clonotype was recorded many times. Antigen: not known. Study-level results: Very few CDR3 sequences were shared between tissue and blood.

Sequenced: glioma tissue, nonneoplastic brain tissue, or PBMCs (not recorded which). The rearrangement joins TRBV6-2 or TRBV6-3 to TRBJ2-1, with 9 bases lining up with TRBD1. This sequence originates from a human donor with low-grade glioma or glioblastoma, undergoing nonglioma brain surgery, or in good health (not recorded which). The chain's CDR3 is CASRTKTGGTSLREQFF. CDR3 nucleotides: TGTGCCAGCAGGACAAAAACAGGGGGCACTAGCTTGAGGGAGCAGTTCTTC.